This entry concerns a single T cell receptor beta chain. This clonotype was observed many times. The antigen this receptor binds is unknown. Base-call qualities are not available, and no considerably larger clone is one nucleotide away. V and J are truncated by 1 base and 3 bases respectively, leaving an intervening sequence of 4 bases. Based on the germline V gene (reference sequence), the CDR1 and CDR2 sequences are SEHNR and FQNEAQ. The CDR3 numbers 13 residues from cysteine through phenylalanine. Only CDR3 DNA remains: 39 bases, in frame from the first base. Library generation was performed with PCR. Sequencer: Illumina HiSeq 4000. Bulk TCR libraries were made following a previously described method, with the TCR primers given in Table S5. Purification of total RNA was performed with the Qiagen AllPrep DNA/RNA kit. Before analysis, reads from multiple sequencing runs of the same library were pooled. The original pipeline was this. Reads were retained only if an exact TCR constant sequence was present, and the retained reads were trimmed to 150 nt and grouped according to their 12-nt molecular barcodes. Reads in each barcode group were sub-clustered using a 15% Levenshtein threshold, and a quality-weighted consensus sequence was built for each RNA molecule. Non-functional sequences were removed, as were lower-count sequences one edit away from another. Barcode sub-clusters with fewer than 20% of the maximum read count were removed, based on fitting two negative binomial distributions. TCRdb cleaned the public reads at Q25 with fastp, built clones with MiXCR and kept in-frame beta chains. Duplicate CDR3 protein sequences are folded into a single record with the most common DNA and genes. The V and J calls here are based on TCRdb, not the publication. Recorded for this sample are about 640,000 distinct CDR3 sequences; 20% of them occurred a single time. Of the sample, 0.85% is held by the ten largest clones.

These data come from a study of molecular identifiers for immune sequencing clone quantification (dated by TCRdb to the late 2010s). The study in broad terms: For a replicate experiment, RNA from roughly 21,000 or 96,000 naive CD8 T cells was divided into five aliquots, of which four were sequenced. CD8 T cells were used in a methods study to benchmark molecular-identifier clustering-based TCR repertoire sequencing (MIDCIRS) and TCR RNA copy counting.

Libraries of naive CD8 T cells were generated from roughly 20,000 to 1,000,000 sorted cells, with 10%, 30% or 50% of the purified RNA used. On a BD FACSAria II, naive CD8 T cells were FACS-sorted as CD8+CD4-CCR7+CD45RA+ and collected into RLT Plus buffer. Detection sensitivity was tested by spiking Jurkat RNA equal to 9 to 10 TCR copies' worth into samples containing 20,000-1,000,000 naive CD8 T cells. CD8 T cells were enriched using RosetteSep CD8+ T Cell Enrichment Cocktail and Ficoll-Paque, and the enriched cells then underwent ACK red cell lysis. Results and caveats for the whole study, not just this receptor: Spiked-in Jurkat TCR RNA (around 9 copies' worth), which is not part of the donor repertoire, was contained in the naive libraries. In CMV-specific effector cells, clones with more than 20 RNA copies contained over 97% of molecules, whereas in naive cells such clones contained under 1% of molecules. Identical TCR molecules sharing a barcode could cause highly expanded clone sizes to be underestimated. Spiked-in Jurkat TCR RNA equal to a single cell's worth was reported to be detectable even within 1,200,000 naive CD8 T cells. When barcode sub-clustering was omitted, TCR diversity was inflated by chimeric consensus sequences, with chimeras reaching as high as 47%. Roughly 2.8 recovered TCR RNA copies per cell were obtained by modeling, versus around 10 by digital PCR, implying a capture efficiency of 25% to 30%.

Recombination linked TRBV7-9 to TRBJ1-5; too little of a D gene remains to name it. Specimen: naive CD8+ T cells from blood, with Jurkat cell RNA spiked in. The label giving this sample's cell subset or site can be read as: FACS-sorted CD8+CD4-CCR7+CD45RA+ naive T cells. The TCR was taken from a human donor in good health. Some libraries in this study had Jurkat cell RNA spiked in. CDR3 sequence: CASSLGYNQPQHF. In nucleotide form, the sequence is TGTGCCAGCAGCTTAGGCTACAATCAGCCCCAGCATTTT.